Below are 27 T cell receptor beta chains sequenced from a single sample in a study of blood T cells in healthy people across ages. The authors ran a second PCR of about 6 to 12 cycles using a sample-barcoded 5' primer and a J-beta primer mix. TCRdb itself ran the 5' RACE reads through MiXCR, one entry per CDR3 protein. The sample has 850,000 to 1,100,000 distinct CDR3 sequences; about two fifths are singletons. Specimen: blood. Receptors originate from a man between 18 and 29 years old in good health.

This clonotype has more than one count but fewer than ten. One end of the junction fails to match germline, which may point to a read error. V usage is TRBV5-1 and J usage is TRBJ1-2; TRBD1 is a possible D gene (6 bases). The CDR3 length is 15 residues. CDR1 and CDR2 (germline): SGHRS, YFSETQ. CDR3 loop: CASSPTGRKVYGHTF. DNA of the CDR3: TGCGCCAGCAGCCCAACAGGGAGAAAAGTCTATGGCCACACCTTC.

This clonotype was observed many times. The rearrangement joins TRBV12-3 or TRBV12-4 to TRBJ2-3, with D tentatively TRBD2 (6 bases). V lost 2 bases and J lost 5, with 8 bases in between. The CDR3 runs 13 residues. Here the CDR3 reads CASSLSGGDTQYF. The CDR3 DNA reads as TGTGCCAGCAGTTTATCCGGGGGAGATACGCAGTATTTT.

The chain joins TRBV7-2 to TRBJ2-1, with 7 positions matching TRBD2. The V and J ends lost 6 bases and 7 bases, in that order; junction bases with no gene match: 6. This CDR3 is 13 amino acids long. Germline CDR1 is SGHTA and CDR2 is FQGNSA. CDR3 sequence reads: CASRFGGGNEQFF. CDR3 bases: TGTGCCAGCAGGTTTGGGGGGGGGAATGAGCAGTTCTTC.

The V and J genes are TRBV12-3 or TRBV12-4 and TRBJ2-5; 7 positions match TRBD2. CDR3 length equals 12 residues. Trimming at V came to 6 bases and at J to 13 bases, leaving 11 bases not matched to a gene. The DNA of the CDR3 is TGTGCCAGCAGGTCCACTAGCGTCCTTCGGTACTTC. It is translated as CASRSTSVLRYF.

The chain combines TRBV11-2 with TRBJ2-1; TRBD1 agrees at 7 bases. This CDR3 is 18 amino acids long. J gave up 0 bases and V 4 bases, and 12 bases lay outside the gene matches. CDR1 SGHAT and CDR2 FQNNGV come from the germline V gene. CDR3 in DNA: TGTGCCAGCAGCTCTCGAACAGGGGCCCGAATCTCCTACAATGAGCAGTTCTTC. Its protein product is CASSSRTGARISYNEQFF.

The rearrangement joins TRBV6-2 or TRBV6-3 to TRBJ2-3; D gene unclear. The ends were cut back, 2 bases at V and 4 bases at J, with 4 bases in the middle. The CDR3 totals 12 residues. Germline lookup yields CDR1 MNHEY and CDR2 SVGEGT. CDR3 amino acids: CASSYPADTQYF. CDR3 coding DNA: TGTGCCAGCAGTTACCCGGCAGATACGCAGTATTTT.

The CDR3 region has the DNA TGTGCCAGCAGTGAAGATCGGGGGCCACTTATTCAGTACTTC. Amino acid sequence: CASSEDRGPLIQYF. The gene calls are TRBV25-1 and TRBJ2-4; TRBD1 or TRBD2 may be the D gene (6 bases each). Trimming removed 2 bases at V and 10 bases at J, with 15 bases between. CDR3 length: 14 residues. CDR1 and CDR2 from the germline V gene are MGHDK and SYGVNS.

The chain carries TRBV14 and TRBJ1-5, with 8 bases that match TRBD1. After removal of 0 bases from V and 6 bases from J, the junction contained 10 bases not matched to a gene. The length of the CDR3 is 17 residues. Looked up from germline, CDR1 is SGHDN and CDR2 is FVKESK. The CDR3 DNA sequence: TGTGCCAGCAGCCAAGATCTTTGGACAGGGTCCCGTCAGCCCCAGCATTTT. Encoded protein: CASSQDLWTGSRQPQHF.

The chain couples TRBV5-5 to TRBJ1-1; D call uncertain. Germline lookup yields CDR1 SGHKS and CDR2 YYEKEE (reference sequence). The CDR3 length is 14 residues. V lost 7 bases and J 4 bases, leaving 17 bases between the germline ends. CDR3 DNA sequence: TGTGCCAGCTCGCTCACGGAGGTGGGCACTGAAGCTTTCTTT. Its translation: CASSLTEVGTEAFF.

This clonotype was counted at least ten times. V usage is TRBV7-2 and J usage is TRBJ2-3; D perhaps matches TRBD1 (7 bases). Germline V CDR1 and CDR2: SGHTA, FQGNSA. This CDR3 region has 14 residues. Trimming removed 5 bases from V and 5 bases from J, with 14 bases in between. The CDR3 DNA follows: TGTGCCAGCAGCCAGGGGGGTGGGAAAGATACGCAGTATTTT. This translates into CASSQGGGKDTQYF.

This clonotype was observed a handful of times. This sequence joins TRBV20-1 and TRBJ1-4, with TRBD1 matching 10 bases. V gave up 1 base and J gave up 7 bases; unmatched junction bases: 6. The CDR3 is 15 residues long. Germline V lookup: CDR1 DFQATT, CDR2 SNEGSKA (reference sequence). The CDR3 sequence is CSARGTGTGAEKLFF. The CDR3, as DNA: TGCAGTGCTAGAGGCACCGGGACAGGGGCTGAAAAACTGTTTTTT.

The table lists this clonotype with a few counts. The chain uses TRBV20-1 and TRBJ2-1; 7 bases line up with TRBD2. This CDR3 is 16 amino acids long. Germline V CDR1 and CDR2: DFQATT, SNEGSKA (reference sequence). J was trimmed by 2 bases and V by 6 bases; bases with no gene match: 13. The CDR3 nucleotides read TGCAGTGCCCAGAAGGCCCTAGCGGATACCTACAATGAGCAGTTCTTC. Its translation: CSAQKALADTYNEQFF.

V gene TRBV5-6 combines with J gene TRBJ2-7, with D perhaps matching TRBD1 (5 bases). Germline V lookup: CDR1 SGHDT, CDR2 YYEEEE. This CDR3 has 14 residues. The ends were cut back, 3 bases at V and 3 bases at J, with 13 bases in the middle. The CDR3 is CASSYNRGGYEQYF. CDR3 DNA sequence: TGTGCCAGCAGCTATAATAGGGGTGGCTACGAGCAGTACTTC.

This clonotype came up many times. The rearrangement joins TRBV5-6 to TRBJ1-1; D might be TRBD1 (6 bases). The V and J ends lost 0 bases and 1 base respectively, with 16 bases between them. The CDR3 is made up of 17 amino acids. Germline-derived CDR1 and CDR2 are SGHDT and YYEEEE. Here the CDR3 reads CASSLVGDTSSNTEAFF. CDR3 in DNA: TGTGCCAGCAGCTTGGTGGGGGACACTTCATCGAACACTGAAGCTTTCTTT.

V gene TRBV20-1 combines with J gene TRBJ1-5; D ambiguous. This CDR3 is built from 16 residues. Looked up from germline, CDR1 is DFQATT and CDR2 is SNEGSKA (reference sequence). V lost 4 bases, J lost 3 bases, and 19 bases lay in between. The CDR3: CSATTPGGSLNQPQHF. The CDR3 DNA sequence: TGCAGTGCTACCACGCCGGGAGGGTCCCTCAATCAGCCCCAGCATTTT.

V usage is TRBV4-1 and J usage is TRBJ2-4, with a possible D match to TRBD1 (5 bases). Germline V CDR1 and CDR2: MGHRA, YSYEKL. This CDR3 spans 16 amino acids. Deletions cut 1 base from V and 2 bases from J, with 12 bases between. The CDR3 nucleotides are TGCGCCAGCAGCCAAGCAGGGCGCGGATCCAAAAACATTCAGTACTTC. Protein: CASSQAGRGSKNIQYF.

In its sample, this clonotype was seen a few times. The CDR3 protein is CASTLSAMNTEAFF. Written as DNA, the CDR3 is TGTGCCAGCACTCTGTCCGCCATGAACACTGAAGCTTTCTTT. The rearrangement joins TRBV7-3 to TRBJ1-1; D remains ambiguous. This CDR3 is 14 amino acids long. The V gene lost 7 bases and the J gene lost 0 bases, with 12 bases spanning the gap. Germline CDR1 and CDR2: SGHTA and FQGTGA.

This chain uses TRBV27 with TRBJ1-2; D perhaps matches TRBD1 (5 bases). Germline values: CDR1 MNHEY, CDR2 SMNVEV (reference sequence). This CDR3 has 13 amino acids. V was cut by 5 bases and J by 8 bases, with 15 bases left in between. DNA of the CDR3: TGTGCCAGCAGTGCGGAAGGAAGGGACGGCTACACCTTC. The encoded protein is CASSAEGRDGYTF.

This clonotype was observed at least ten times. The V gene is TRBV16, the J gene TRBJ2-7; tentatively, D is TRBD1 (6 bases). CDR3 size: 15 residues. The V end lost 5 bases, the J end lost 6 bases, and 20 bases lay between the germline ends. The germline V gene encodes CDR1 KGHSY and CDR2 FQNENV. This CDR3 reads CASSSVQGVIGEQYF. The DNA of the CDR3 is TGTGCCAGCAGCTCAGTACAGGGTGTAATTGGCGAGCAGTACTTC.

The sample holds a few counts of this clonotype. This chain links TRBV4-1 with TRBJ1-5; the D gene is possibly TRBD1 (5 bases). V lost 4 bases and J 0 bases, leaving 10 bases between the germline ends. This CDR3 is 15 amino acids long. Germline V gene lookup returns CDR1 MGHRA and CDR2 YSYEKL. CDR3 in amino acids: CASSLRDGSNQPQHF. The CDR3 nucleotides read TGCGCCAGCAGCCTCCGGGACGGTAGCAATCAGCCCCAGCATTTT.

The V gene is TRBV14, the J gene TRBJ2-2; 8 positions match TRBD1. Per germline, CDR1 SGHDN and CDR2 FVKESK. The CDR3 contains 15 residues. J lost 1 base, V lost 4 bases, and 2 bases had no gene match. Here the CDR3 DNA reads TGTGCCAGCAGCCGGACAGGGAAGAACACCGGGGAGCTGTTTTTT. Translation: CASSRTGKNTGELFF.

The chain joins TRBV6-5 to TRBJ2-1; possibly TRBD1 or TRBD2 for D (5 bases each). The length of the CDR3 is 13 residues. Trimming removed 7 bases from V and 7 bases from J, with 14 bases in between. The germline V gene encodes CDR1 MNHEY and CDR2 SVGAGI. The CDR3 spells CASKRGAGNEQFF. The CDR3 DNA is TGTGCCAGCAAAAGAGGGGCTGGGAATGAGCAGTTCTTC.

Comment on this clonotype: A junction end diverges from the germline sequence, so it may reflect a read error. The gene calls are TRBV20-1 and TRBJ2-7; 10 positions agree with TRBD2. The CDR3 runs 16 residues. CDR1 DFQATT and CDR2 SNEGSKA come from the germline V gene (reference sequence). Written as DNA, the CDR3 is TGCAGTCCTAGAGTCCTTCTAGCGGGGGCGTCCTACGAGCAGTACTTC. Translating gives CSPRVLLAGASYEQYF.

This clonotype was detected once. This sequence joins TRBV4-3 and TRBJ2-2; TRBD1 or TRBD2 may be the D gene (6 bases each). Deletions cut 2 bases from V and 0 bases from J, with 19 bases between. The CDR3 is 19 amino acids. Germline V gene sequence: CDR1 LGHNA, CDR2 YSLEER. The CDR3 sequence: CASSQRRGTFLSNTGELFF. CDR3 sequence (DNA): TGCGCCAGCAGCCAAAGGAGGGGGACATTTTTATCGAACACCGGGGAGCTGTTTTTT.

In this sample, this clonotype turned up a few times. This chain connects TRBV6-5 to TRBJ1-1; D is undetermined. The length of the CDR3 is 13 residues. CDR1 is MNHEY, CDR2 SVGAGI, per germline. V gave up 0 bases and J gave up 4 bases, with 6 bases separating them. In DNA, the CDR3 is TGTGCCAGCAGTTACTCGTTCCCCACTGAAGCTTTCTTT. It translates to CASSYSFPTEAFF.

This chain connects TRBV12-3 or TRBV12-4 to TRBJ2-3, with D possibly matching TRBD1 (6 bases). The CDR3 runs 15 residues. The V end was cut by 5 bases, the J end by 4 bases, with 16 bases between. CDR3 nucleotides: TGTGCCAGCAGTCCGGGACACTCAACCGCAGATACGCAGTATTTT. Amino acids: CASSPGHSTADTQYF.

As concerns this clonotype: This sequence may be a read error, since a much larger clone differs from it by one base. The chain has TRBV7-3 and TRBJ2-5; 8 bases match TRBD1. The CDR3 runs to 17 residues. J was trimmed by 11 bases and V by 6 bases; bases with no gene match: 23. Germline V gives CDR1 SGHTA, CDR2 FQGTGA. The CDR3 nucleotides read TGTGCCAGCAGTCCAGGGGGCGGTTTACTACTTTACAATGAGCAGTACTTC. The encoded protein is CASSPGGGLLLYNEQYF.